The 15 T cell receptor beta chains below were found in one sample sequenced in a study of T-cell memory formation after mild COVID-19. Via MiXCR, TCRdb re-called the 5' RACE reads, giving one row per CDR3 protein. The sample has roughly 50,000 distinct CDR3 sequences, over 7.5% seen once. What was sequenced was PBMCs or a T cell subset sorted from them (not recorded which). The receptors were gathered from a young man who had mild COVID-19 (a few samples of this study predate the infection). Cell type and time point are not known.

The V call is TRBV20-1, the J call TRBJ2-3; either TRBD1 or TRBD2 may supply D (5 bases each). The CDR3 has 15 amino acids. V shed 0 bases and J shed 1 base, with 11 bases lying between them. The germline CDR1 and CDR2 sequences are DFQATT and SNEGSKA (reference sequence). The CDR3 DNA reads as TGCAGTGCTAGAGATCGGAGAGGGGGCACAGATACGCAGTATTTT. Translated, it gives CSARDRRGGTDTQYF.

This clonotype turned up a few times. The chain recombines TRBV4-2 with TRBJ2-3, with D tentatively TRBD2 (5 bases). Germline V lookup: CDR1 LGHNA, CDR2 YNFKEQ. There are 16 residues in the CDR3. Trimming cost V 1 base and J 1 base, with 12 bases left between them. The CDR3 here is CASSQVDLTGTDTQYF. In DNA, the CDR3 is TGTGCCAGCAGCCAAGTGGACTTGACTGGCACAGATACGCAGTATTTT.

There are a few counts of this clonotype. J is TRBJ2-5 and V is TRBV5-6; TRBD2 matches 10 bases. V trimming: 6 bases; J trimming: 3 bases; junction bases outside the gene matches: 5. The CDR3 is made up of 14 amino acids. The germline V gene has CDR1 SGHDT and CDR2 YYEEEE. CDR3 region: CASNPLAGEETQYF. Here the CDR3 DNA reads TGTGCCAGCAACCCGCTAGCGGGGGAAGAGACCCAGTACTTC.

V is TRBV4-3 and J is TRBJ2-3, with D perhaps matching TRBD2 (7 bases). This CDR3 comprises 17 residues. In germline, CDR1 is LGHNA, CDR2 YSLEER. V lost 0 bases, J lost 5 bases, and 18 bases lay in between. The CDR3 reads CASSQDGRGGAGDTQYF. The CDR3 DNA is TGCGCCAGCAGCCAAGATGGTCGCGGGGGCGCGGGAGATACGCAGTATTTT.

In its sample, this clonotype was seen a few times. This chain links TRBV12-3 or TRBV12-4 with TRBJ1-2; 7 bases map to TRBD1. The CDR3 is 13 amino acids. Germline trimming cut 5 bases from V and 5 bases from J; bases unmatched to any gene: 5. CDR3 loop: CASSTTGLYGYTF. Here the CDR3 DNA reads TGTGCCAGCAGTACGACAGGGTTGTATGGCTACACCTTC.

J is TRBJ2-2 and V is TRBV4-3; 7 nucleotides line up with TRBD2. The CDR3 is 16 residues long. The V gene end was trimmed by 1 base and the J gene end by 2 bases; junction bases not matched to a gene: 4. Per germline, CDR1 LGHNA and CDR2 YSLEER. The CDR3 DNA reads as TGCGCCAGCAGCCAAGGGAGCGGGACCAACACCGGGGAGCTGTTTTTT. It is translated as CASSQGSGTNTGELFF.

This clonotype was counted ten times or more. This chain uses TRBV5-1 with TRBJ2-4, with D perhaps assigned TRBD1 or TRBD2 (5 bases each). The CDR3 length is 13 residues. The V gene lost 4 bases and the J gene lost 8 bases, with 13 bases spanning the gap. Germline CDR1 reads SGHRS; CDR2 reads YFSETQ. The CDR3 coding sequence is TGCGCCAGCAGCCCGGGACGGGCGGACATTCAGTACTTC. Encoded protein: CASSPGRADIQYF.

This clonotype has just a few counts. This rearrangement joins TRBV5-1 to TRBJ2-3; D is unclear. Trimming took off 0 bases at V and 0 bases at J, with 8 bases between the two ends. CDR1 and CDR2 (germline): SGHRS, YFSETQ. CDR3 size: 15 residues. The CDR3 sequence is CASSLAVVSTDTQYF. In nucleotides, the CDR3 is TGCGCCAGCAGCTTGGCCGTGGTCAGCACAGATACGCAGTATTTT. The entire variable domain, with the rest obtained from reference TRBV5-1 and TRBJ2-3, is as follows: KAGVTQTPRYLIKTRGQQVTLSCSPISGHRSVSWYQQTPGQGLQFLFEYFSETQRNKGNFPGRFSGRQFSNSRSEMNVSTLELGDSALYLCASSLAVVSTDTQYFGPGTRLTVL.

This clonotype was detected only a few times. The V call is TRBV4-3, the J call TRBJ1-2; the match to TRBD1 covers 9 bases. Unmatched junction bases numbered 4, after V lost 4 bases and J lost 4 bases. Germline lookup yields CDR1 LGHNA and CDR2 YSLEER. The CDR3 is 14 residues long. CDR3 sequence reads: CASSPRQGVYGYTF. The CDR3 nucleotides are TGCGCCAGCAGCCCGCGACAGGGGGTCTATGGCTACACCTTC.

The rearrangement uses TRBV4-3 and TRBJ1-5; D unresolved. V lost 4 bases, J lost 7 bases, and 17 bases lay in between. The CDR3 is 15 residues long. Germline assignment: CDR1 LGHNA and CDR2 YSLEER. CDR3 loop: CASSPGLLAGQPQHF. CDR3 sequence (DNA): TGCGCCAGCAGCCCAGGACTCCTGGCCGGGCAGCCCCAGCATTTT.

This clonotype has only a few counts. J is TRBJ2-2 and V is TRBV28; a weak D match, TRBD1 (6 bases). Trimming cost V 3 bases and J 6 bases, with 14 bases left between them. CDR3 length equals 15 residues. From germline, CDR1 is MDHEN and CDR2 SYDVKM. CDR3 nucleotide sequence: TGTGCCAGCAGTTTCACCAGGGGCCTGTCCGGGGAGCTGTTTTTT. The encoded protein is CASSFTRGLSGELFF.

This rearrangement joins TRBV7-9 to TRBJ2-3; TRBD2 might be the D (8 bases). CDR3 length: 15 amino acids. The germline CDR1 and CDR2 sequences are SEHNR and FQNEAQ (reference sequence). V lost 10 bases and J 2 bases, leaving 19 bases between the germline ends. CDR3 bases: TGTGCCACCCCCCGGGAGGGGGCCTTCACAGATACGCAGTATTTT. It yields the protein CATPREGAFTDTQYF.

The rearrangement joins TRBV4-3 to TRBJ2-1; possibly TRBD1 for D (6 bases). This CDR3 comprises 16 residues. CDR1 and CDR2 (germline): LGHNA, YSLEER. V lost 4 bases and J 0 bases, leaving 13 bases between the germline ends. The DNA of the CDR3 is TGCGCCAGCAGCCTGTCCACAGGGAGCTCCTACAATGAGCAGTTCTTC. As protein: CASSLSTGSSYNEQFF.

This clonotype appeared many times. The chain uses TRBV5-1 and TRBJ2-3, with 10 bases lining up with TRBD2. Unmatched junction bases numbered 3, after V lost 4 bases and J lost 1 base. Germline assignment: CDR1 SGHRS and CDR2 YFSETQ. CDR3 length: 15 amino acids. The chain's CDR3 is CASSPGLAGTDTQYF. The CDR3 coding sequence is TGCGCCAGCAGCCCCGGACTAGCGGGCACAGATACGCAGTATTTT.

The gene calls are TRBV7-8 and TRBJ2-1, with D possibly matching TRBD2 (5 bases). V was cut by 7 bases and J by 9 bases, with 19 bases left in between. The CDR3 contains 14 residues. Germline-derived CDR1 and CDR2 are SGHVS and FQNEAQ. The CDR3 sequence: CASTPKRTLSEQFF. In DNA form, the CDR3 reads TGTGCCAGCACCCCGAAGCGGACTCTGAGTGAGCAGTTCTTC.